This T cell receptor beta chain was documented in a study of cytomegalovirus exposure and HLA in healthy donors. Looking at the study overall: Out of fewer than 400 genotyped donors, approximately 84% belonged to the Caucasian-associated ancestry cluster.

Vbeta (60) and Jbeta (13) primers were used in the PCR. Some clones are missing from TCRdb's copy, which holds only in-frame ones; the method was immunoSEQ multiplex PCR. The sample includes roughly 150,000 clones, more than 75% of them seen just once. Points from the study as a whole: In a later analysis, TCR beta V- and J-gene trimming was associated with a missense DCLRE1C variant.

Germline assignment: CDR1 SGDLS and CDR2 YYNGEE. Trimming cost V 4 bases and J 5 bases; bases outside gene matches: 2. The CDR3 is 13 amino acids. A note on this clone: What it binds is not known.

Source material: PBMCs. The clonotype comes from a woman under 30 in good health and CMV-seronegative. The chain links TRBV9 to TRBJ2-3; 9 positions agree with TRBD2. This CDR3 is CASSLREGDTQYF. As DNA, the CDR3 is TGTGCCAGCAGCTTGCGGGAGGGAGATACGCAGTATTTT.